What follows describes a single TCR beta chain. The patients with Susac syndrome were individuals who fulfilled the recently defined diagnostic criteria for disease that was either definite or probable. With random hexamers, reverse transcription was performed on about 0.5 to 1 ug of RNA. TCRdb itself ran the immunoSEQ multiplex PCR reads through MiXCR, one entry per CDR3 protein. Of some 200,000 distinct CDR3 sequences in the sample, around 95% were seen once. The sample is drawn from a study of CD8 T cells in Susac syndrome. The CDR3 is 15 amino acids. The germline gives CDR1 SNHLY, CDR2 FYNNEI. Trimming removed 0 bases from V and 6 bases from J, with 12 bases in between.

This clonotype was sampled from a human donor with Susac syndrome. This chain joins TRBV2 and TRBJ2-1; D perhaps matches TRBD2 (6 bases). Sequenced sample: CD4+ T cells from PBMCs. The CDR3 bases are TGTGCCAGCAGTGAAGCCCCTGCGGGGACCAATGAGCAGTTCTTC. Residues: CASSEAPAGTNEQFF.